These T cell receptor beta chains were read from a single sample in a study of blood T cell repertoires in COVID-19. Clones were read by immunoSEQ multiplex PCR, and TCRdb kept only the in-frame ones, dropping some. The sample includes around 340,000 clones, almost 90% of them seen just once. The material sequenced was PBMCs or T cells enriched from blood (not recorded which). The receptors were gathered from a woman aged 30 to 39 who had been exposed to COVID-19. Each CDR3 is given with its conserved first and last residue. The order of the fields is D gene, J gene, clone size, V gene, CDR3 DNA, CDR3 protein. A D gene is named only where the DNA matches it firmly. Clone size is stated in some rows and not others, as once, few, many or a class when expanded.

TRBD2	TRBJ2-3	.	TRBV5-4	TGTGCCAGCAGCCCGGGGGGATTGTCGGCAGATACGCAGTATTTT	CASSPGGLSADTQYF
.	TRBJ1-5	once	TRBV27	TGTGCCAGCAAGTTCGCAGGGGTTGAGCAGCCCCAGCATTTT	CASKFAGVEQPQHF
.	TRBJ1-2	few	TRBV7-8	TGTGCCAGCAGCTTAGCGCTCAGGGGAGAAAACTATGGCTACACCTTC	CASSLALRGENYGYTF
TRBD2	TRBJ2-2	.	TRBV3-1/TRBV3-2	TGTGCCAGCAGCCCTTTAGCGGGAGCGGCCGGGGAGCTGTTTTTT	CASSPLAGAAGELFF
.	TRBJ2-7	few	TRBV21-1	TGTGCCAGCGGCGGACAGGCCCACTCCTACGAGCAGTACTTC	CASGGQAHSYEQYF
TRBD1	TRBJ2-7	.	TRBV4-2	TGTGCCAGCAGCCAAGACGGGACAGGGGCCTACGAGCAGTACTTC	CASSQDGTGAYEQYF
TRBD1	TRBJ1-5	.	TRBV18	TGTGCCCGCCTAGCGGGACAGAACAATCAGCCCCAGCATTTT	CARLAGQNNQPQHF
.	TRBJ1-3	.	TRBV12-3/TRBV12-4	TGTGCCAGCAGTAGGCAGGGAGGAAACACCATATATTTT	CASSRQGGNTIYF
.	TRBJ2-2	.	TRBV6-5	TGTGCCAGCAGTTACGGGGGGAGAGGCACCGGGGAGCTGTTTTTT	CASSYGGRGTGELFF
.	TRBJ1-2	.	TRBV7-9	TGTGCCAGCAGCCTCGCGGGGGGGAGAGATGGCTACACCTTC	CASSLAGGRDGYTF
.	TRBJ1-4	.	TRBV2	TGTGCCAGCAGCCAGGGTGGGTTTAATGAAAAACTGTTTTTT	CASSQGGFNEKLFF
TRBD1	TRBJ2-7	.	TRBV28	TGTGCCAGCCGACAGGGGAACTCCTACGAGCAGTACTTC	CASRQGNSYEQYF
TRBD1	TRBJ2-7	.	TRBV18	TGTGCCAGCTCCGAGACAGGGGGTAGGGACGAGCAGTACTTC	CASSETGGRDEQYF
TRBD2	TRBJ2-1	.	TRBV7-9	TGTGCCAGCAGCTACCTTAGCGGGAGGGCTGATGAGCAGTTCTTC	CASSYLSGRADEQFF
.	TRBJ2-7	once	TRBV28	TGTGCCAGCAGTTTAGTATCGACAGCAAACTACGAGCAGTACTTC	CASSLVSTANYEQYF
.	TRBJ1-1	.	TRBV4-2	TGTGCCAGCAGCCAAGTAGACCTCCAGGTCACTGAAGCTTTCTTT	CASSQVDLQVTEAFF
TRBD1	TRBJ1-5	.	TRBV28	TGTGCCAGCGGATCGGGACAGTTTAGCAATCAGCCCCAGCATTTT	CASGSGQFSNQPQHF
.	TRBJ2-1	once	TRBV13	TGTGCCAGCAGCTTAGTGTTGGGAGAGACCAATGAGCAGTTCTTC	CASSLVLGETNEQFF
TRBD1	TRBJ1-2	.	TRBV30	TGTGCCTGGAGGACAGGGGGCTATGGCTACACCTTC	CAWRTGGYGYTF
.	TRBJ1-3	.	TRBV3-1/TRBV3-2	TGTGCCAGCAGCCTAAGCGAGGGCTCTGGAAACACCATATATTTT	CASSLSEGSGNTIYF
TRBD2	TRBJ2-1	.	TRBV30	TGTGCCTGGAGTATGGGGACTAGCGGATCCCAGGATGAGCAGTTCTTC	CAWSMGTSGSQDEQFF
TRBD1	TRBJ2-2	once	TRBV19	TGTGCCAGTAGTAGTGGACAGGGCGTCGCCGGGGAGCTGTTTTTT	CASSSGQGVAGELFF
TRBD1	TRBJ2-5	.	TRBV5-4	TGTGCCAGCACCCAACCGACAGGGGAAAAAGAGACCCAGTACTTC	CASTQPTGEKETQYF
.	TRBJ1-4	.	TRBV28	TGTGCCAGCAGTTTAATCATCCCTAATGAAAAACTGTTTTTT	CASSLIIPNEKLFF
TRBD2	TRBJ2-1	.	TRBV19	TGTGCCAGTAGTCTTCAGGGACTAGCGGGAGTCAATGAGCAGTTCTTC	CASSLQGLAGVNEQFF
.	TRBJ1-1	.	TRBV5-1	TGCGCCAGCAGCTTGGACGGAGGGCCTGAAGCTTTCTTT	CASSLDGGPEAFF
TRBD2	TRBJ2-7	.	TRBV9	TGTGCCAGCAGCCCCCGGTCGGGCGGGAGTATAAACGAGCAGTACTTC	CASSPRSGGSINEQYF
TRBD1	TRBJ1-5	.	TRBV5-1	TGCGCCAGCAGCGAGATGACAGGGAGAGATCAGCCCCAGCATTTT	CASSEMTGRDQPQHF
TRBD1	TRBJ1-5	.	TRBV19	TGTGCCAGTAGTCCCCGGGACAGTCCCAATCAGCCCCAGCATTTT	CASSPRDSPNQPQHF
.	TRBJ1-2	once	TRBV27	TGTGCCAGCAGTTTGTCGGCAGGGCTAAGAATAGGTGATAACTATGGCTACACCTTC	CASSLSAGLRIGDNYGYTF
.	TRBJ1-2	.	TRBV6-1	TGTGCCAGCAGTGAAGCGGGGGGGTCCTATGGCTACACCTTC	CASSEAGGSYGYTF
.	TRBJ2-1	.	TRBV28	TGTGCCAGCAGTTTCGGCCTCCAGGGGGGCATTTATGAGCAGTTCTTC	CASSFGLQGGIYEQFF
TRBD1	TRBJ2-5	.	TRBV5-1	TGCGCCAGCAGCTTGGTGACAGGGAAAGGAGAGACCCAGTACTTC	CASSLVTGKGETQYF
.	TRBJ2-1	.	TRBV27	TGTGCCAGCAGTATACAGGGTAAGACCTACAATGAGCAGTTCTTC	CASSIQGKTYNEQFF
TRBD1	TRBJ1-5	.	TRBV28	TGTGCCAGCAGTACAGGACAGGGGACAAATCAGCCCCAGCATTTT	CASSTGQGTNQPQHF
TRBD1	TRBJ1-6	.	TRBV11-2	TGTGCCAGCAGCTCAGGGGGGAGCCCCAATTCACCCCTCCACTTT	CASSSGGSPNSPLHF
.	TRBJ1-1	.	TRBV5-4	TGTGCCAGCAGCTTGGAAGACGAATCGGGCACTGAAGCTTTCTTT	CASSLEDESGTEAFF
.	TRBJ1-1	.	TRBV5-1	TGCGCCAGCAGCTTGACCCAGGGTGGGACTGAAGCTTTCTTT	CASSLTQGGTEAFF
TRBD2	TRBJ2-1	.	TRBV5-4	TGTGCCAGCAGCTTGTATCTAGCGGGAGCATACCCCCCGTTCTTC	CASSLYLAGAYPPFF
TRBD2	TRBJ2-1	.	TRBV18	TGTGCCAGCTCACCTCCGAATAGCGGGCGAGGTGAGCAGTTCTTC	CASSPPNSGRGEQFF
TRBD2	TRBJ2-1	.	TRBV12-5	TGTGCTAGTGGTTTAGGACTAGCATCCTACAATGAGCAGTTCTTC	CASGLGLASYNEQFF
.	TRBJ1-2	.	TRBV18	TGTGCCAGCTCACCATACGACACCAACTATGGCTACACCTTC	CASSPYDTNYGYTF
TRBD2	TRBJ2-1	once	TRBV11-2	TGTGCCAGCACGCGGGAGTGGGGATACAATGAGCAGTTCTTC	CASTREWGYNEQFF
TRBD1	TRBJ1-1	.	TRBV27	TGTGCCAGCAGTCTGACAGGGGGGATGAACACTGAAGCTTTCTTT	CASSLTGGMNTEAFF
TRBD1	TRBJ2-7	.	TRBV3-1/TRBV3-2	TGTGCCAGCAGCGACACTCCAGGGGGCGCCGAGCAGTACTTC	CASSDTPGGAEQYF
.	TRBJ2-5	.	TRBV19	TGTGCCAGTGCCGTAGGGGAACGGTTAGAGACCCAGTACTTC	CASAVGERLETQYF
.	TRBJ1-6	few	TRBV10-2	TGCGCCAGCAGTGTGGGGGCTTCACCCCTCCACTTT	CASSVGASPLHF
.	TRBJ1-5	once	TRBV6-5	TGTGCCAGCAGCGATGGGGAGTATCAGCCCCAGCATTTT	CASSDGEYQPQHF
TRBD2	TRBJ2-1	.	TRBV7-3	TGTGCCAGCAGCTTAGAGACTAGCGGTAACAATGAGCAGTTCTTC	CASSLETSGNNEQFF
TRBD2	TRBJ2-1	.	TRBV19	TGTGCCAGTAGTATCGGTTTGGCTAGCGGGCGTGATGAGCAGTTCTTC	CASSIGLASGRDEQFF
TRBD1	TRBJ2-3	.	TRBV19	TGTGCCAGTAGTCGCTTGGGACAGGGGGCCTGGACAGATACGCAGTATTTT	CASSRLGQGAWTDTQYF
TRBD1	TRBJ2-1	.	TRBV5-1	TGCGCCAGCAGCTTGGCCTCCCAGGGGGCGGAGAACAATGAGCAGTTCTTC	CASSLASQGAENNEQFF
.	TRBJ2-5	.	TRBV5-6	TGTGCCAGCAGCTTGGAGAAATGGGGGCAAGTGGGGACCCAGTACTTC	CASSLEKWGQVGTQYF
TRBD2	TRBJ2-1	.	TRBV10-2	TGCGCCAGCAGTAACTCCCTAGCGGGAGGGCATTCCAGGGGGGATGAGCAGTTCTTC	CASSNSLAGGHSRGDEQFF
.	TRBJ1-5	.	TRBV9	TGTGCCAGCAGCGAGGGACAAGGCTATCAGCCCCAGCATTTT	CASSEGQGYQPQHF
TRBD1	TRBJ2-1	.	TRBV27	TGTGCCAGCAGTTGGGGCAGGGGGCGCTACAATGAGCAGTTCTTC	CASSWGRGRYNEQFF
TRBD1	TRBJ2-5	.	TRBV5-1	TGCGCCAGTATTAGACAGGGAACATCAGGAGAGACCCAGTACTTC	CASIRQGTSGETQYF
TRBD2	TRBJ2-7	few	TRBV27	TGTGCCAGCAGTTTAATTAGCGGGAGCTCCTACGAGCAGTACTTC	CASSLISGSSYEQYF